This T cell receptor beta chain stems from a study of T cells in Graves' hyperthyroidism and ophthalmopathy. This CDR3 region has 18 residues. Deletions cut 0 bases from V and 4 bases from J, with 18 bases between. CDR1 MGHRA and CDR2 YSYEKL come from the germline V gene. Absence of ophthalmopathy progression within 18 months defined stable Graves' hyperthyroidism. Every diagnosis used clinical symptoms, serum thyroxine and TRAb, thyroid ultrasound and orbital computed tomography. This clonotype was counted ten times or more. The target antigen is unknown. General study findings and limits: Peripheral blood also featured most of the thyroid clonotypes expanded above 0.001. Stable hyperthyroidism was told apart from ophthalmopathy by a model built on 13 V-J features.

Amplified TCR beta CDR3 regions derived from RNA transcripts. First-round RT-PCR targeting the TCR CDR3 was performed with the HTBI primer set. In TCRdb, the multiplex PCR reads were re-called with MiXCR into one record per CDR3 protein. The repertoire consists of 500,000 to 750,000 distinct CDR3 sequences, with 40% to 55% occurring once and the leading ten covering approximately 8.4%. The chain is built from TRBV4-1 and TRBJ1-4, with D hard to call. The sequenced material came from peripheral blood or thyroid tissue (not recorded which). The source is a young woman with Graves' hyperthyroidism. CDR3 loop: CASSQEFRRGHDNEKLFF. CDR3 nucleotides: TGCGCCAGCAGCCAAGAATTTCGACGGGGTCACGATAATGAAAAACTGTTTTTT.